A single sample is the source of the 13 T cell receptor beta chains below, sequenced in a study of blood T cell repertoires in COVID-19. Repertoires were generated with immunoSEQ multiplex PCR, while TCRdb's copy carries only in-frame clones and drops some. Of approximately 60,000 clones in the sample, about 85% were seen once. Material for sequencing was peripheral blood. These receptors originate from an elderly woman with acute or convalescent COVID-19.

The rearrangement joins TRBV10-2 to TRBJ1-1; possible D gene TRBD1, 6 bases. Germline CDR1 reads WSHSY; CDR2 reads SAAADI. This CDR3 spans 16 amino acids. The V end was cut by 7 bases, the J end by 0 bases, with 18 bases between. CDR3: CASIDAGGQMNTEAFF. The CDR3 DNA is TGCGCCAGCATCGACGCTGGCGGACAGATGAACACTGAAGCTTTCTTT.

This clone was recorded a few times. The V gene is TRBV19, the J gene TRBJ1-2, with D possibly TRBD1 on 5 matching bases. V shed 9 bases and J shed 8 bases, with 25 bases lying between them. Germline V CDR1 and CDR2: LNHDA, SQIVND (reference sequence). CDR3 length: 15 amino acids. Here the CDR3 DNA reads TGTGCCAGCCCGGTCCTTGTTTGGGGCGGGGACGGCTACACCTTC. Translation gives CASPVLVWGGDGYTF. Full variable domain (remainder filled in from reference TRBV19 and TRBJ1-2): DGGITQSPKYLFRKEGQNVTLSCEQNLNHDAMYWYRQDPGQGLRLIYYSQIVNDFQKGDIAEGYSVSREKKESFPLTVTSAQKNPTAFYLCASPVLVWGGDGYTFGSGTRLTVV.

This chain connects TRBV24-1 to TRBJ2-2; no definite D call. V lost 5 bases and J 5 bases, leaving 14 bases between the germline ends. CDR3 length: 15 amino acids. The germline CDR1 and CDR2 sequences are KGHDR and SFDVKD. DNA for the CDR3: TGTGCCACCAGTGTACCACAGATTTCAACCGGGGAGCTGTTTTTT. The encoded protein is CATSVPQISTGELFF.

CDR3: CASSFAGSDGYTF. CDR3 coding DNA: TGCGCCAGCAGCTTCGCGGGGTCGGATGGCTACACCTTC. V usage is TRBV5-1 and J usage is TRBJ1-2; D is unresolved. Trimming cost V 2 bases and J 6 bases, with 11 bases left between them. The CDR3 length is 13 residues. CDR1 SGHRS and CDR2 YFSETQ come from the germline V gene. Combining the CDR3 with reference TRBV5-1 and TRBJ1-2 gives the whole variable domain KAGVTQTPRYLIKTRGQQVTLSCSPISGHRSVSWYQQTPGQGLQFLFEYFSETQRNKGNFPGRFSGRQFSNSRSEMNVSTLELGDSALYLCASSFAGSDGYTFGSGTRLTVV.

This chain uses TRBV5-6 with TRBJ2-3; D gene unclear. CDR3 length: 13 residues. V lost 4 bases and J 9 bases, leaving 15 bases between the germline ends. The germline V gene encodes CDR1 SGHDT and CDR2 YYEEEE. CDR3: CASSPVAEETQYF. Written as DNA, the CDR3 is TGTGCCAGCAGCCCTGTTGCCGAGGAAACGCAGTATTTT.

CDR3 bases: TGCGCCAGCTGTGCGGGGGTCATGAACACTGAAGCTTTCTTT. Translated, it gives CASCAGVMNTEAFF. The chain carries TRBV5-1 and TRBJ1-1; TRBD1 might be the D (5 bases). CDR3 length equals 14 residues. The V and J ends lost 7 bases and 0 bases respectively, with 13 bases between them. Germline CDR1 reads SGHRS; CDR2 reads YFSETQ.

The V and J genes are TRBV7-2 and TRBJ1-2; 9 nucleotides agree with TRBD1. Trimming removed 5 bases from V and 1 base from J; junction bases left unmatched: 11. This CDR3 region has 17 residues. The germline CDR1 and CDR2 sequences are SGHTA and FQGNSA. The CDR3 coding sequence is TGTGCCAGCAGCGTGCCACAGGGGGCGGGGGTTAACTATGGCTACACCTTC. Protein product: CASSVPQGAGVNYGYTF. The whole variable domain, remainder taken from reference TRBV7-2 and TRBJ1-2, is GAGVSQSPSNKVTEKGKDVELRCDPISGHTALYWYRQSLGQGLEFLIYFQGNSAPDKSGLPSDRFSAERTGGSVSTLTIQRTQQEDSAVYLCASSVPQGAGVNYGYTFGSGTRLTVV.

The chain employs TRBV5-1 and TRBJ2-7, with no clear D. This CDR3 spans 14 amino acids. Trimming took 4 bases from V and 2 from J, leaving 13 bases between them. Germline loops: CDR1 SGHRS, CDR2 YFSETQ. CDR3 protein: CASSLVVSPYEQYF. The DNA of the CDR3 is TGCGCCAGCAGCCTAGTAGTTTCCCCCTACGAGCAGTACTTC.

The V call is TRBV3-1 (or the pseudogene TRBV3-2), the J call TRBJ1-4; D gene uncertain. CDR1 is LGHDT and CDR2 is YNNKEL in the germline V gene (reference sequence). The CDR3 has 14 residues. Trimming shortened V by 1 base and J by 8 bases, and 11 bases separated the two germline ends. This chain's CDR3 is CASSQGGNGEKLFF. In DNA form, the CDR3 reads TGTGCCAGCAGCCAAGGAGGTAATGGGGAAAAACTGTTTTTT.

The CDR3 DNA is TGTGCCAGCGGTGGACTAGCGGGAGGAGAGACCCAGTACTTC. Its translation: CASGGLAGGETQYF. The V gene is TRBV2, the J gene TRBJ2-5; 14 bases are a match to TRBD2. The V gene's germline CDR1 is SNHLY and CDR2 FYNNEI. The V gene end was trimmed by 8 bases and the J gene end by 4 bases; junction bases not matched to a gene: 3. The CDR3 is 14 residues long.

This chain links TRBV18 with TRBJ2-3; tentative D call: TRBD2 (5 bases). Trimming stripped 1 base from V and 0 bases from J, with 8 bases between. Germline CDR1 KGHSH, CDR2 LQKENI. The CDR3 contains 15 residues. The CDR3 is CASSPLGGSTDTQYF. The CDR3 bases are TGTGCCAGCTCACCACTAGGCGGGAGCACAGATACGCAGTATTTT.

V usage is TRBV3-1 (or the pseudogene TRBV3-2) and J usage is TRBJ2-5, with 9 positions matching TRBD2. The trim removed 4 bases at V and 5 bases at J, leaving 14 bases unmatched. The germline gives CDR1 LGHDT, CDR2 YNNKEL (reference sequence). The CDR3 sequence is 17 residues long. The CDR3 DNA sequence: TGTGCCAGCAGCCTATACGGGCGGGGGGGCAATGTGGAGACCCAGTACTTC. Protein: CASSLYGRGGNVETQYF.

This sequence joins TRBV7-2 and TRBJ2-7; 10 bases match TRBD2. CDR1 and CDR2 from the germline V gene are SGHTA and FQGNSA. With V trimmed by 1 base and J by 7 bases, 16 bases remained unmatched. This CDR3 is 18 amino acids long. This CDR3 is CASSLGVPLSGGAREQYF. The CDR3 bases are TGTGCCAGCAGCTTAGGAGTCCCACTGAGCGGGGGGGCCCGAGAGCAGTACTTC. Full variable domain (remainder filled in from reference TRBV7-2 and TRBJ2-7): GAGVSQSPSNKVTEKGKDVELRCDPISGHTALYWYRQSLGQGLEFLIYFQGNSAPDKSGLPSDRFSAERTGGSVSTLTIQRTQQEDSAVYLCASSLGVPLSGGAREQYFGPGTRLTVT.